One and the same sample provided the 21 T cell receptor beta chains below, sequenced in a study of control samples from healthy donors and cancer patients. The assay was immunoSEQ multiplex PCR, and TCRdb's table has in-frame clones only and misses some. The table records about 82,000 clones, roughly 86% of them present only once. The specimen sequenced was blood. These receptors came from a man over 45 in good health.

The rearrangement joins TRBV3-1 (or the pseudogene TRBV3-2) to TRBJ2-5, with 9 positions matching TRBD2. Looked up from germline, CDR1 is LGHDT and CDR2 is YNNKEL (reference sequence). V lost 4 bases, J lost 5 bases, and 8 bases stayed unmatched. The CDR3 consists of 15 residues. The DNA of the CDR3 is TGTGCCAGCAGCCCCTCGGCGGGAGGGTCGGAGACCCAGTACTTC. Protein sequence: CASSPSAGGSETQYF.

The CDR3 DNA is TGTGCCAGCAGCCACCTCGGACAGGGGGATGGCTACACCTTC. Protein: CASSHLGQGDGYTF. The chain recombines TRBV4-2 with TRBJ1-2, with 10 bases that match TRBD1. The ends lost 3 bases at V and 6 bases at J; junction bases unmatched: 4. The length of the CDR3 is 14 residues. Germline V lookup: CDR1 LGHNA, CDR2 YNFKEQ.

The chain combines TRBV4-3 with TRBJ2-7; D is uncertain. Germline assignment: CDR1 LGHNA and CDR2 YSLEER. Trimming took 0 bases from V and 2 from J, leaving 5 bases between them. This CDR3 comprises 13 residues. This CDR3 reads CASSQERAYEQYF. The CDR3 nucleotides are TGCGCCAGCAGCCAAGAAAGGGCCTACGAGCAGTACTTC.

The rearrangement uses TRBV7-2 and TRBJ1-5; D ambiguous. Trimming removed 1 base from V and 7 bases from J, with 14 bases in between. The CDR3 covers 15 residues. Germline V gives CDR1 SGHTA, CDR2 FQGNSA. CDR3 sequence reads: CASSLGQALGQPQHF. The CDR3 DNA is TGTGCCAGCAGCTTAGGTCAGGCCTTAGGGCAGCCCCAGCATTTT.

The V gene is TRBV10-3, the J gene TRBJ2-2, with 9 bases aligning to TRBD1. V trimming: 6 bases; J trimming: 7 bases; junction bases outside the gene matches: 9. Germline loops: CDR1 ENHRY, CDR2 SYGVKD. The length of the CDR3 is 15 residues. In nucleotides, the CDR3 is TGTGCCATCAGGGCCGGGACAGGGAGGGGCGGGGAGCTGTTTTTT. It translates to CAIRAGTGRGGELFF.

This clone was observed once. The chain recombines TRBV6-2 or TRBV6-3 with TRBJ1-2; 10 positions match TRBD1. Germline V gene data show CDR1 as MNHEY and CDR2 as SVGEGT. The CDR3 totals 13 residues. The trim removed 5 bases at V and 8 bases at J, leaving 5 bases unmatched. The CDR3 sequence: CASSRDRGDGYTF. The CDR3 nucleotides are TGTGCCAGCAGTCGGGACAGGGGAGACGGCTACACCTTC.

V and J are TRBV12-3 or TRBV12-4 and TRBJ2-5; D perhaps matches TRBD2 (5 bases). V lost 5 bases to trimming and J lost 5 bases, with 6 bases between them. The CDR3 spans 11 residues. CDR3 sequence: CASSRRETQYF. CDR3 nucleotide sequence: TGTGCCAGCAGTCGGAGGGAGACCCAGTACTTC.

This clone was seen once. This chain links TRBV6-2 or TRBV6-3 with TRBJ2-7, with TRBD1 matching 8 bases. CDR1 is MNHEY, CDR2 SVGEGT, per germline. The CDR3 contains 15 residues. Trimming took 5 bases from V and 2 from J; bases not matched to a gene: 8. The CDR3 DNA follows: TGTGCCAGCAGTATGCCGACAGGGGACACCTACGAGCAGTACGTC. Encoded protein: CASSMPTGDTYEQYV.

This clone appeared once. V usage is TRBV11-3 and J usage is TRBJ2-1, with 7 positions matching TRBD1. The CDR3 consists of 17 residues. Trimming removed 6 bases from V and 0 bases from J; junction bases left unmatched: 11. Per germline, CDR1 SGHNT and CDR2 YENEEA. Here the CDR3 reads CASRLLGGTNSYNEQFF. As DNA, the CDR3 is TGTGCCAGCAGGCTTCTAGGGGGCACCAACTCCTACAATGAGCAGTTCTTC. The variable domain in full, with the rest retrieved from reference TRBV11-3 and TRBJ2-1, is EAGVVQSPRYKIIEKKQPVAFWCNPISGHNTLYWYLQNLGQGPELLIRYENEEAVDDSQLPKDRFSAERLKGVDSTLKIQPAELGDSAVYLCASRLLGGTNSYNEQFFGPGTRLTVL.

The chain is built from TRBV30 and TRBJ2-1; weak D call: TRBD1 (6 bases). Germline assignment: CDR1 GTSNPN and CDR2 SVGIG (reference sequence). The CDR3 totals 11 residues. With 3 bases removed from V and 9 bases from J, the gap between germline ends came to 9 bases. The chain's CDR3 is CAWSWGPEQFF. DNA of the CDR3: TGTGCCTGGAGCTGGGGGCCTGAGCAGTTCTTC.

The chain combines TRBV19 with TRBJ2-1; 8 bases line up with TRBD2. This CDR3 contains 15 residues. V dropped 1 base and J dropped 2; count of bases not matched to a gene: 1. CDR1 LNHDA and CDR2 SQIVND come from the germline V gene (reference sequence). This chain's CDR3 is CASSIVSGAYNEQFF. The CDR3 DNA follows: TGTGCCAGTAGTATAGTTAGCGGGGCCTACAATGAGCAGTTCTTC.

The chain couples TRBV5-1 to TRBJ1-2, with 9 nucleotides matching TRBD1. CDR1 and CDR2 from the germline V gene are SGHRS and YFSETQ. The CDR3 spans 15 residues. V lost 0 bases and J lost 4; bases outside the gene matches: 4. This CDR3 is CASSLEQGAGYGYTF. CDR3 sequence (DNA): TGCGCCAGCAGCTTGGAACAGGGGGCTGGCTATGGCTACACCTTC. The whole variable domain, filled in from reference TRBV5-1 and TRBJ1-2, reads KAGVTQTPRYLIKTRGQQVTLSCSPISGHRSVSWYQQTPGQGLQFLFEYFSETQRNKGNFPGRFSGRQFSNSRSEMNVSTLELGDSALYLCASSLEQGAGYGYTFGSGTRLTVV.

This clone was seen more than once but under ten times. This chain connects TRBV4-3 to TRBJ1-5; D might be TRBD1 (5 bases). CDR1 and CDR2 from the germline V gene are LGHNA and YSLEER. The CDR3 spans 15 residues. V shed 0 bases and J shed 6 bases, with 12 bases lying between them. CDR3: CASSQDWGFGQPQHF. The DNA of the CDR3 is TGCGCCAGCAGCCAAGATTGGGGGTTTGGTCAGCCCCAGCATTTT.

This chain links TRBV6-6 with TRBJ1-1, with a tentative D call TRBD1 (6 bases). The CDR3 contains 16 residues. V was pared by 0 bases and J by 0 bases, with 11 bases between. Germline assignment: CDR1 MNHNY and CDR2 SVGAGI (reference sequence). The CDR3 DNA sequence: TGTGCCAGCAGTTACTCTCCAGGGGTGATGAACACTGAAGCTTTCTTT. It encodes CASSYSPGVMNTEAFF.

This clone showed up just a few times. The V gene is TRBV7-9, the J gene TRBJ1-3; tentative D call: TRBD1 (6 bases). V gave up 5 bases and J gave up 4 bases, with 15 bases separating them. The CDR3 runs 15 residues. Germline-derived CDR1 and CDR2 are SEHNR and FQNEAQ (reference sequence). The CDR3 protein is CASSQGQFQGNTIYF. CDR3 in DNA: TGTGCCAGCAGCCAAGGACAGTTTCAGGGAAACACCATATATTTT.

V usage is TRBV7-8 and J usage is TRBJ2-3; 12 bases align to TRBD2. CDR3 length: 16 amino acids. The trim removed 5 bases at V and 4 bases at J, leaving 7 bases unmatched. Per germline, CDR1 SGHVS and CDR2 FQNEAQ. CDR3 protein: CASSPLAGGPPDTQYF. The CDR3 DNA follows: TGTGCCAGCAGCCCCCTAGCGGGGGGGCCCCCAGATACGCAGTATTTT. Supplemented by reference TRBV7-8 and TRBJ2-3, the full variable domain reads GAGVSQSPRYKVAKRGQDVALRCDPISGHVSLFWYQQALGQGPEFLTYFQNEAQLDKSGLPSDRFFAERPEGSVSTLKIQRTQQEDSAVYLCASSPLAGGPPDTQYFGPGTRLTVL.

The V gene is TRBV7-9, the J gene TRBJ2-3; 8 bases align to TRBD1. This CDR3 has 15 amino acids. J gave up 2 bases and V 4 bases, and 5 bases lay outside the gene matches. Germline-derived CDR1 and CDR2 are SEHNR and FQNEAQ (reference sequence). The CDR3 spells CASSSGGGPTDTQYF. The CDR3 nucleotides are TGTGCCAGCAGCTCAGGGGGCGGTCCCACAGATACGCAGTATTTT.

V and J are TRBV30 and TRBJ1-1; TRBD1 is a possible D gene (6 bases). Germline CDR1 is GTSNPN and CDR2 is SVGIG (reference sequence). The CDR3 has 13 residues. V was cut by 0 bases and J by 5 bases, with 10 bases left in between. The CDR3 region is CAWSVTGWTEAFF. CDR3 bases: TGTGCCTGGAGTGTAACAGGGTGGACTGAAGCTTTCTTT.

The gene calls are TRBV2 and TRBJ2-7, with 8 bases aligning to TRBD2. Germline values: CDR1 SNHLY, CDR2 FYNNEI. The CDR3 runs 15 residues. The ends lost 5 bases at V and 3 bases at J; junction bases unmatched: 9. The CDR3 DNA reads TGTGCCAGCAGTACACTAGCGGATGCAGGCTACGAGCAGTACTTC. It codes for CASSTLADAGYEQYF.

This chain connects TRBV5-1 to TRBJ2-1; D uncertain. Trimming removed 3 bases at V and 0 bases at J, with 16 bases between. Per the germline V gene, CDR1 is SGHRS and CDR2 is YFSETQ. This CDR3 is built from 17 residues. This CDR3 is CASSSSSGWSSYNEQFF. The CDR3 region has the DNA TGCGCCAGCAGCTCCTCTTCCGGCTGGAGCTCCTACAATGAGCAGTTCTTC.

This clone was recorded only once. The chain links TRBV27 to TRBJ1-2; weak D call: TRBD1 (5 bases). Germline CDR1 reads MNHEY; CDR2 reads SMNVEV (reference sequence). The CDR3 runs to 13 residues. V dropped 4 bases and J dropped 8 bases, with 14 bases sitting between them. CDR3 in amino acids: CASSWAQGRGYTF. In DNA, the CDR3 is TGTGCCAGCAGTTGGGCCCAGGGAAGGGGCTACACCTTC.